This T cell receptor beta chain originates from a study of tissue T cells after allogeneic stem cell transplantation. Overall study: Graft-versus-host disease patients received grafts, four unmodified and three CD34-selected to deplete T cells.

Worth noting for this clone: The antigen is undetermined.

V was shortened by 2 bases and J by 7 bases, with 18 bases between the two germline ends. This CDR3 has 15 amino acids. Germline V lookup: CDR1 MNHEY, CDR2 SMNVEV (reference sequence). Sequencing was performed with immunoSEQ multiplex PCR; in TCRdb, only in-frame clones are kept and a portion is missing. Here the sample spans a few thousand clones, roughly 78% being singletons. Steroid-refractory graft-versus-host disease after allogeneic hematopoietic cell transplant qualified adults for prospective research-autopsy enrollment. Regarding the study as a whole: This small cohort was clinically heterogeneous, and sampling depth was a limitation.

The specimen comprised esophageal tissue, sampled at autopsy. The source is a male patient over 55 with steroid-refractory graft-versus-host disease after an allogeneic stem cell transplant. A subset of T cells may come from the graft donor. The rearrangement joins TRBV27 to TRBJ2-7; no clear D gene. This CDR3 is CASSLQVGPRREQYF. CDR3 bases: TGTGCCAGCAGTTTACAAGTAGGGCCTCGGCGGGAGCAGTACTTC.